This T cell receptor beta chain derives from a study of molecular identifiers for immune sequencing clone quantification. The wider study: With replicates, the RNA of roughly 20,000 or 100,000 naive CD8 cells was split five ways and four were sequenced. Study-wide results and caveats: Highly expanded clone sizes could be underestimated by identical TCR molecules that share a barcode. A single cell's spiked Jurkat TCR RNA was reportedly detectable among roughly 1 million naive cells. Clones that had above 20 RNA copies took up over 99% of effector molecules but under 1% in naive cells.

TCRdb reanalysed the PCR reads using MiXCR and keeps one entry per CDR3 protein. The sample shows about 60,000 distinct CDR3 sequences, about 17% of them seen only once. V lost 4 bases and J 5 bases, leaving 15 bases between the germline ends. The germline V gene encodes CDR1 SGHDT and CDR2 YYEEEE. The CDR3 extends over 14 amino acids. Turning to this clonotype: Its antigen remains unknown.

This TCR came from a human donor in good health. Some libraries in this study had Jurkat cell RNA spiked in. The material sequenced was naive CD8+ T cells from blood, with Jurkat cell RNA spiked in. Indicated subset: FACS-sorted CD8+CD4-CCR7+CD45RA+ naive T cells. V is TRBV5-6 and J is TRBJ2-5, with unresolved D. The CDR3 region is CASSPSRLEETQYF. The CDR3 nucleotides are TGTGCCAGCAGCCCCTCTAGGCTGGAGGAGACCCAGTACTTC. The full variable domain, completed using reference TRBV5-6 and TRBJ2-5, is DAGVTQSPTHLIKTRGQQVTLRCSPKSGHDTVSWYQQALGQGPQFIFQYYEEEERQRGNFPDRFSGHQFPNYSSELNVNALLLGDSALYLCASSPSRLEETQYFGPGTRLLVL.